The 18 T cell receptor beta chains presented below share a single source sample, sequenced in a study of a mutant IDH1 vaccine in newly diagnosed glioma. Time point of the sample: week 5, during vaccination. Each dose of the vaccine consisted of 300 ug of mutant IDH1 20-mer peptide, with topical imiquimod. Assay used: immunoSEQ multiplex PCR; TCRdb lists only in-frame clones, some missing. The profile shows about 83,000 clones, about 91% of them singletons. Their cognate antigens are unknown. The sample in question was PBMCs, obtained from a glioma patient whose treatment included an IDH1 peptide vaccine. The receptors shown here come from a woman aged 50 to 60 with glioma.

The rearrangement joins TRBV11-2 to TRBJ2-5; TRBD1 agrees at 8 bases. The CDR3 has 15 amino acids. Looked up from germline, CDR1 is SGHAT and CDR2 is FQNNGV. Germline trimming cut 6 bases from V and 5 bases from J; bases unmatched to any gene: 11. As DNA, the CDR3 is TGTGCCAGCAGTCCCGGGACAGGATTGCGGGAGACCCAGTACTTC. Translation: CASSPGTGLRETQYF.

The DNA for the CDR3 is TGTGCCAGCAGCTTAGGCTACGGGGAAGGAAAGAACACTGAAGCTTTCTTT. It translates to CASSLGYGEGKNTEAFF. The chain combines TRBV7-9 with TRBJ1-1; D not resolved. Germline V gives CDR1 SEHNR, CDR2 FQNEAQ (reference sequence). This CDR3 is 17 amino acids long. Between the trimmed V and J ends, which lost 1 base and 1 base, there was a span of 16 bases.

The chain uses TRBV2 and TRBJ1-5; D is uncertain. This CDR3 spans 14 amino acids. The germline V and J ends were trimmed by 7 bases and 2 bases, with 12 bases remaining between them. Looked up from germline, CDR1 is SNHLY and CDR2 is FYNNEI. CDR3 coding DNA: TGTGCCAGCAATCAGTGGGCAGGCAATCAGCCCCAGCATTTT. Its translation: CASNQWAGNQPQHF. Looking up the rest from reference TRBV2 and TRBJ1-5 gives the full variable domain: EPEVTQTPSHQVTQMGQEVILRCVPISNHLYFYWYRQILGQKVEFLVSFYNNEISEKSEIFDDQFSVERPDGSNFTLKIRSTKLEDSAMYFCASNQWAGNQPQHFGDGTRLSIL.

V and J are TRBV7-2 and TRBJ1-1, with 8 bases fitting TRBD1. Germline assignment: CDR1 SGHTA and CDR2 FQGNSA. The CDR3 loop spans 19 amino acids. J was trimmed by 3 bases and V by 0 bases; bases with no gene match: 15. In DNA form, the CDR3 reads TGTGCCAGCAGCTTAGCGATGGTCAGGGGGCTTCCAAGGGACACTGAAGCTTTCTTT. Encoded protein: CASSLAMVRGLPRDTEAFF.

The chain recombines TRBV11-2 with TRBJ2-3, with unresolved D. Germline loops: CDR1 SGHAT, CDR2 FQNNGV. The CDR3 is 13 amino acids. V was cut by 0 bases and J by 7 bases, with 8 bases left in between. The CDR3 protein is CASSLELRYTQYF. The CDR3 nucleotides read TGTGCCAGCAGCTTAGAATTGCGGTATACGCAGTATTTT. Looking up the rest from reference TRBV11-2 and TRBJ2-3 gives the full variable domain: EAGVAQSPRYKIIEKRQSVAFWCNPISGHATLYWYQQILGQGPKLLIQFQNNGVVDDSQLPKDRFSAERLKGVDSTLKIQPAKLEDSAVYLCASSLELRYTQYFGPGTRLTVL.

As DNA, the CDR3 is TGTGCCTGGAGTTTAAGGGTCACTGAAGCTTTCTTT. Amino acids: CAWSLRVTEAFF. J is TRBJ1-1 and V is TRBV30; D unclear. Trimming cost V 2 bases and J 4 bases, with 8 bases left between them. The germline V gene encodes CDR1 GTSNPN and CDR2 SVGIG (reference sequence). CDR3 length: 12 residues.

For this clone: Mismatch with germline at one junction end may stem from a read error. V usage is TRBV2 and J usage is TRBJ1-2; 7 bases are shared with TRBD1. CDR1 and CDR2 from the germline V gene are SNHLY and FYNNEI. CDR3 length: 13 amino acids. CDR3 sequence: CANSAGGGYGYTF. CDR3 coding DNA: TGTGCCAACAGTGCAGGGGGTGGATATGGCTACACCTTC.

V gene TRBV6-1 combines with J gene TRBJ1-5; D is ambiguous. Trimming left V 2 bases short and J 4 bases short, with 9 bases between. Germline CDR1 reads MNHNS; CDR2 reads SASEGT. The CDR3 length is 14 residues. CDR3 amino acids: CASSEIPGNQPQHF. The CDR3 DNA sequence: TGTGCCAGCAGTGAAATCCCGGGGAATCAGCCCCAGCATTTT.

The chain couples TRBV6-5 to TRBJ2-7, with 7 bases matching TRBD1. This CDR3 spans 14 amino acids. After removal of 6 bases from V and 6 bases from J, the junction contained 11 bases not matched to a gene. Germline CDR1 MNHEY, CDR2 SVGAGI. DNA for the CDR3: TGTGCCAGCAGCCCGGGACAGTACAGGTCCGAGCAGTACTTC. It yields the protein CASSPGQYRSEQYF.

A few counts support this clone. The rearrangement links TRBV15 to TRBJ2-1; no clear D. This CDR3 is built from 15 residues. Trimming pared 5 bases from V and 0 bases from J, leaving 11 bases between. In germline, CDR1 is LNHNV, CDR2 YYDKDF (reference sequence). The CDR3 DNA follows: TGTGCCACCAGCTTGGTTGACATCTCCTACAATGAGCAGTTCTTC. It yields the protein CATSLVDISYNEQFF. The variable domain in full, with the rest retrieved from reference TRBV15 and TRBJ2-1, is DAMVIQNPRYQVTQFGKPVTLSCSQTLNHNVMYWYQQKSSQAPKLLFHYYDKDFNNEADTPDNFQSRRPNTSFCFLDIRSPGLGDTAMYLCATSLVDISYNEQFFGPGTRLTVL.

The chain carries TRBV4-1 and TRBJ2-5, with D maybe TRBD1 (6 bases). Germline CDR1 is MGHRA and CDR2 is YSYEKL. This CDR3 is 13 amino acids long. V lost 2 bases and J lost 3, with 7 bases in between. CDR3 protein: CASSQRQEETQYF. DNA for the CDR3: TGCGCCAGCAGCCAACGACAGGAAGAGACCCAGTACTTC.

The genes are TRBV10-2 and TRBJ2-7; 14 nucleotides match TRBD2. The CDR3 has 15 amino acids. CDR1 is WSHSY, CDR2 SAAADI, per germline. Trimming removed 2 bases from V and 9 bases from J; junction bases left unmatched: 6. The CDR3 here is CASSEVGLAGEGQYF. The CDR3 DNA sequence: TGCGCCAGCAGTGAGGTGGGACTAGCGGGAGAAGGGCAGTACTTC.

This clone was found once. The chain employs TRBV5-1 and TRBJ1-1; 7 bases are a match to TRBD1. The CDR3 spans 14 residues. With V trimmed by 4 bases and J by 3 bases, 6 bases remained unmatched. Germline assignment: CDR1 SGHRS and CDR2 YFSETQ. Here the CDR3 DNA reads TGCGCCAGCAGCGCACAGGGGATGGACACTGAAGCTTTCTTT. It encodes CASSAQGMDTEAFF.

The chain uses TRBV9 and TRBJ1-3; D not resolved. The germline V gene has CDR1 SGDLS and CDR2 YYNGEE. V lost 4 bases and J lost 2, with 10 bases in between. The CDR3 consists of 14 residues. The CDR3 protein is CASSLQSAGNTIYF. CDR3 nucleotides: TGTGCCAGCAGCTTGCAATCGGCTGGAAACACCATATATTTT.

The gene calls are TRBV9 and TRBJ2-1, with D perhaps being TRBD1 or TRBD2 (5 bases each). Germline CDR1 reads SGDLS; CDR2 reads YYNGEE. The ends were cut back, 3 bases at V and 0 bases at J, with 13 bases in the middle. This CDR3 contains 16 residues. The CDR3 loop reads CASSGRDRSSYNEQFF. Here the CDR3 DNA reads TGTGCCAGCAGCGGCCGGGACCGGAGCTCCTACAATGAGCAGTTCTTC.

The chain is built from TRBV25-1 and TRBJ1-5; D is undetermined. Germline V gives CDR1 MGHDK, CDR2 SYGVNS. The CDR3 consists of 14 residues. V lost 6 bases and J lost 0, with 9 bases in between. CDR3 sequence reads: CASRDSASNQPQHF. Here the CDR3 DNA reads TGTGCCAGCAGGGACTCGGCTAGCAATCAGCCCCAGCATTTT.

The chain recombines TRBV9 with TRBJ2-1; 14 positions agree with TRBD2. The ends lost 4 bases at V and 8 bases at J; junction bases unmatched: 5. Germline V gene lookup returns CDR1 SGDLS and CDR2 YYNGEE. CDR3 length: 15 residues. The CDR3 loop reads CASSLGLAGGDEQFF. CDR3 nucleotide sequence: TGTGCCAGCAGCCTCGGACTAGCGGGAGGCGATGAGCAGTTCTTC.

The rearrangement joins TRBV28 to TRBJ2-6; TRBD1 might be the D (6 bases). The germline gives CDR1 MDHEN, CDR2 SYDVKM. CDR3 length: 19 amino acids. V was trimmed by 5 bases and J by 0 bases, leaving 20 bases between them. For the CDR3, the DNA is TGTGCCAGCAGTATCCGACCCGGGACATTATCCTCTGGGGCCAACGTCCTGACTTTC. It translates to CASSIRPGTLSSGANVLTF.